This T cell receptor beta chain was sequenced in a study of tumor-infiltrating lymphocytes in primary liver carcinoma. Across the study: The neoplasms were of stage T1-T3 N0M0, with dimensions of roughly 4.2 to 10 cm across. Study-wide points: Only about 7-25% of top clones occurred in every one of the five tumor regions.

Worth noting for this clonotype: The antigen is not known. A read error may account for a junction end that differs from germline.

The input was 500 ng total RNA; TCR beta cDNA was made from it with a constant-region primer. Slightly modified ARM-PCR with three nested multiplex PCR rounds yielded TCR beta libraries. A C-beta reverse primer was combined with TRBV1-TRBV30 forward primers in the first two PCR rounds, and each round had 10 cycles. From the multiplex PCR reads, TCRdb called clonotypes with MiXCR, one entry per CDR3 protein. The data hold 50,000 to 70,000 distinct CDR3 sequences, with roughly 70% observed a single time. The source material, roughly 18-31 mg of unsorted bulk tissue, was used to co-extract RNA and DNA. Germline lookup yields CDR1 SQVTM and CDR2 ANQGSEA. CDR3 length equals 15 residues.

The sequence derives from a man in his forties with primary liver carcinoma and hepatitis B virus infection. The gene calls are TRBV29-1 and TRBJ2-3; 7 bases match TRBD1. Sequencing used liver tumor tissue from sampling region 2. Subset: tumor region T2, inferior pole. CDR3: CSVEGWTGITDTQYF. CDR3 DNA sequence: TGCAGTGTTGAGGGCTGGACAGGCATCACAGATACGCAGTATTTT.